This T cell receptor (beta chain) stems from a study of blood T cell repertoires in COVID-19. J gave up 1 base and V 6 bases, and 5 bases lay outside the gene matches. CDR3 length equals 14 residues. The V gene's germline CDR1 is SNHLY and CDR2 FYNNEI. Some clones are missing from TCRdb's copy, which holds only in-frame ones; the method was immunoSEQ multiplex PCR. The sample holds 60,000 or so clones, 76% seen once. Material for sequencing was peripheral blood. The chain employs TRBV2 and TRBJ1-2; the match to TRBD1 covers 7 bases. The sequence came from a woman in her forties or fifties with active or convalescent COVID-19. The CDR3 DNA reads as TGTGCCAGCAGCCGGACAGGAAATAACTATGGCTACACCTTC. It specifies CASSRTGNNYGYTF. Complete variable domain (other parts from reference TRBV2 and TRBJ1-2): EPEVTQTPSHQVTQMGQEVILRCVPISNHLYFYWYRQILGQKVEFLVSFYNNEISEKSEIFDDQFSVERPDGSNFTLKIRSTKLEDSAMYFCASSRTGNNYGYTFGSGTRLTVV.